This paragraph covers one TCR beta chain sequence. No antigen is known for it. Sequencing used immunoSEQ multiplex PCR; TCRdb keeps in-frame clones, though not all of them. The profile covers 35,000 to 40,000 clones, with around 94% appearing a single time and approximately 0.71% taken by the ten largest. This sample is drawn from a study of graft-versus-host responses after intestinal transplantation. About the research overall: Multivisceral, liver-intestinal, or isolated intestinal grafts went to recipients. For two to three years after anti-thymocyte globulin induction, all recipients took tacrolimus and steroids. Findings of the study overall: High graft-versus-host to host-versus-graft T cell clonal ratios marked allografts of patients with graft-donor macrochimerism. Ileal or blood samples showed some GvH clones first, and such clones were also found in recipient marrow.

The V end lost 3 bases, the J end lost 4 bases, and 13 bases lay between the germline ends. CDR3 length: 16 amino acids. Germline CDR1 MGHRA, CDR2 YSYEKL. The chain uses TRBV4-1 and TRBJ1-6, with a weak D call TRBD1 (5 bases). The clonotype originates from a human patient who received an intestinal transplant, so some T cells may come from the graft donor. Sequencing used PBMCs, obtained 16 days after intestinal transplant. The CDR3: CASSQMKTVYNSPLHF. In nucleotides, the CDR3 is TGCGCCAGCAGCCAGATGAAGACAGTTTATAATTCACCCCTCCACTTT.